This entry is about one T cell receptor (beta chain). Its antigen is not identified. Method: immunoSEQ multiplex PCR; TCRdb's copy keeps in-frame clones and lacks some. The sample lists 95,000 to 150,000 clones, roughly nine tenths occurring once. The germline V gene encodes CDR1 LNHDA and CDR2 SQIVND (reference sequence). The CDR3 totals 14 residues. The V gene lost 2 bases and the J gene lost 7 bases, with 11 bases spanning the gap. The data were obtained in a study of T cell responses to AZD1222 COVID-19 vaccine. Study-level background: Pooled in the analysis were second doses at about 4 or about 12 weeks.

General study results and limits: Donors in the cohort were predominantly white British and more often female, and clonal diversity was possibly underestimated. With dominance at 160-218 and 743-854, vaccine-associated CD4 TCRs spanned spike. Spike-specific TCR breadth and depth went up after people got two AZD1222 doses.

This sequence was found in an adult in good health. The input for sequencing was peripheral blood, taken on day 0 of AZD1222 vaccination. This sequence joins TRBV19 and TRBJ1-4; D not certain. CDR3 loop: CASSIRTEGEKLFF. CDR3 in DNA: TGTGCCAGTAGTATAAGAACCGAGGGTGAAAAACTGTTTTTT.